The T cell receptor (beta chain) under discussion was sequenced for a study of T cells in localized non-small cell lung cancer. Study conclusions and caveats: A median about 62 of the top 100 tumor clones appeared in adjacent lung.

About this clone itself: What it binds is unknown.

The length of the CDR3 is 13 residues. The junction had 7 bases not matched to a gene; V was cut back by 7 bases and J by 7 bases. Per the germline V gene, CDR1 is WSHSY and CDR2 is SAAADI. Produced via immunoSEQ multiplex PCR; TCRdb's table is partial and in-frame only. The data show hundreds of clones, 20% to 25% seen once. Sequenced here: normal lung tissue next to the tumor, sampled before any cancer treatment. This chain links TRBV10-2 with TRBJ1-2, with 9 nucleotides matching TRBD1. The clonotype originates from a man aged 40-75 years with stage III lung adenocarcinoma. CDR3 region: CASTDPGQGGYTF. In DNA form, the CDR3 reads TGCGCCAGCACCGACCCGGGACAGGGTGGCTACACCTTC.